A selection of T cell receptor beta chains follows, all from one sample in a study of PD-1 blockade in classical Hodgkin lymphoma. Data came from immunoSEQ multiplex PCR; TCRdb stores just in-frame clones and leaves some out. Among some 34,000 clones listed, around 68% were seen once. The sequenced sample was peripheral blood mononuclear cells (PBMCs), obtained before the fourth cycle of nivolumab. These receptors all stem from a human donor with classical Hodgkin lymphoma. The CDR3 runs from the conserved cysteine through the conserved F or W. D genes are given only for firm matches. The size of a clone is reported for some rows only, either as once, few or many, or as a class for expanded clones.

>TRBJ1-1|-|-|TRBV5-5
TGTGCCAGCAGCTTGGATCGACATATGAACACTGAAGCTTTCTTT
CASSLDRHMNTEAFF
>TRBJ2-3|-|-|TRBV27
TGTGCCAGCAGTTCTAAAACACGTTCAAGCACAGATACGCAGTATTTT
CASSSKTRSSTDTQYF
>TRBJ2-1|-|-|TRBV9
TGTGCCAGCAGCGTAGAATCGATGGGTGAGCAGTTCTTC
CASSVESMGEQFF
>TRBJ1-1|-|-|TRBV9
TGTGCCAGCAGCGTGACAACGAACCGAAACACTGAAGCTTTCTTT
CASSVTTNRNTEAFF
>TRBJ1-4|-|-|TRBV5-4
TGTGCCAGCAGCTTGGCGAGAACAACTAATGAAAAACTGTTTTTT
CASSLARTTNEKLFF
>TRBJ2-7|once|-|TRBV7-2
TGTGCCAGCAGCTCGTACGGGTTCTACGAGCAGTACTTC
CASSSYGFYEQYF
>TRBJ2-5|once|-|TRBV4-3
TGCGCCAGCAGCCAAGGCCATCTAGGATCTTTAGAGACCCAGTACTTC
CASSQGHLGSLETQYF
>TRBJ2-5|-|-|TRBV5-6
TGTGCCAGCAGCTTGGGTACAGAAGAGACCCAGTACTTC
CASSLGTEETQYF
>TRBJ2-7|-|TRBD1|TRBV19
TGTGCCAGTAGTATCCGGGACAGGACTTCGTACGAGCAGTACTTC
CASSIRDRTSYEQYF
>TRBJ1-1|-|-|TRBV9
TGTGCCAGCAGCGTAGGGGTTAGCACTGAAGCTTTCTTT
CASSVGVSTEAFF
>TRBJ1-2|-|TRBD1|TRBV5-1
TGCGCCAGCGGACAGGGGTATGGCTACACCTTC
CASGQGYGYTF
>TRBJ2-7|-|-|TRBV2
TGTGCCAGCAGTGAAGGACAGCCCGCCTCCTACGAGCAGTACTTC
CASSEGQPASYEQYF
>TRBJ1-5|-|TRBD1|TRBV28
TGTGCCAGCAGTTTAATCGCCGACAGGGGTTCGAATCAGCCCCAGCATTTT
CASSLIADRGSNQPQHF
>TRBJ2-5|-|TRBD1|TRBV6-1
TGTGCCAGCAGGGGCCGTCAGGGGGCTGAAGGGACCCAGTACTTC
CASRGRQGAEGTQYF
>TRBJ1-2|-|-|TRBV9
TGTGCCAGCAGCCCCAATAGGGGAGCTAATGGCTACACCTTC
CASSPNRGANGYTF
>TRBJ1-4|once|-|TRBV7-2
TGTGCCAGCAGCTTAAACGGGGCATTGGGTGAAAAACTGTTTTTT
CASSLNGALGEKLFF
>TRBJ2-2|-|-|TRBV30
TGTGCCTGGTCCCCCGGCGCCGGGGAGCTGTTTTTT
CAWSPGAGELFF
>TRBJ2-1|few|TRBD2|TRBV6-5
TGTGCCAGCAGTCATTCAGCGGGGGTGAATGAGCAGTTCTTC
CASSHSAGVNEQFF